What follows are 28 T cell receptor beta chains derived from one specimen sequenced in a study of cytomegalovirus exposure and HLA in healthy donors. Primers included in the PCR were 60 Vbeta and 13 Jbeta primers. Assay used: immunoSEQ multiplex PCR; TCRdb lists only in-frame clones, some missing. The table has roughly 150,000 clones, about three quarters seen once. Sequencing input: PBMCs. The receptors stem from a man aged 18 to 35 in good health and CMV-seropositive.

This clone was counted a single time. The chain has TRBV6-6 and TRBJ1-1, with a possible D match to TRBD1 (6 bases). Between the trimmed V and J ends, which lost 5 bases and 3 bases, there was a span of 13 bases. The V gene's germline CDR1 is MNHNY and CDR2 SVGAGI (reference sequence). The CDR3 has 14 residues. CDR3 amino acids: CASSGGKGDTEAFF. The CDR3 DNA sequence: TGTGCCAGCAGTGGGGGCAAAGGGGACACTGAAGCTTTCTTT.

The chain couples TRBV18 to TRBJ1-1, with TRBD1 matching 8 bases. The length of the CDR3 is 16 residues. Germline V CDR1 and CDR2: KGHSH, LQKENI. V lost 4 bases and J lost 1; bases outside the gene matches: 8. The CDR3 spells CASSLYPGGKNTEAFF. The CDR3 DNA reads TGTGCCAGCTCACTTTACCCAGGGGGCAAGAACACTGAAGCTTTCTTT.

This clone appeared a few times. The gene calls are TRBV11-3 and TRBJ2-3; D remains unclear. Looked up from germline, CDR1 is SGHNT and CDR2 is YENEEA. The length of the CDR3 is 12 residues. Trimming took off 3 bases at V and 3 bases at J, with 4 bases between the two ends. DNA of the CDR3: TGTGCCAGCAGCTTGAGAACAGATACGCAGTATTTT. Amino acids: CASSLRTDTQYF.

V gene TRBV28 combines with J gene TRBJ2-7, with 7 bases identical to TRBD1. This CDR3 is 16 amino acids long. The J segment lost 0 bases and the V segment lost 2 bases, leaving 7 bases of the junction unmatched. Germline-derived CDR1 and CDR2 are MDHEN and SYDVKM. The CDR3 nucleotides read TGTGCCAGCAGTTTAACCGGCCGGACAGGCTCCTACGAGCAGTACGTC. Translating gives CASSLTGRTGSYEQYV.

This chain connects TRBV2 to TRBJ2-1; 8 bases agree with TRBD2. The junction had 6 bases not matched to a gene; V was cut back by 4 bases and J by 10 bases. Germline V gene data show CDR1 as SNHLY and CDR2 as FYNNEI. The CDR3 sequence is 13 residues long. The CDR3 sequence: CASSAGGRKEQFF. The CDR3 nucleotides read TGTGCCAGCAGTGCGGGGGGGCGGAAGGAGCAGTTCTTC.

The V call is TRBV28, the J call TRBJ2-7; 9 bases line up with TRBD1. V lost 2 bases and J lost 4; bases outside the gene matches: 6. CDR1 MDHEN and CDR2 SYDVKM come from the germline V gene. The CDR3 has 15 residues. In nucleotides, the CDR3 is TGTGCCAGCAGTTTAGTGGGACAGGGTGGTTACGAGCAGTACGTC. Translated: CASSLVGQGGYEQYV.

V and J are TRBV5-8 and TRBJ2-7, with 7 positions matching TRBD1. The CDR3 is 14 residues long. With 1 base clipped from V and 2 bases from J, the junction kept 3 bases outside the gene matches. The germline CDR1 and CDR2 sequences are SGHTS and YDEGEE. The CDR3 is CASSLTGVAYEQYV. In DNA, the CDR3 is TGTGCCAGCAGCTTGACAGGGGTGGCCTACGAGCAGTACGTC.

This clone showed up just a few times. The chain joins TRBV6-4 to TRBJ2-7, with 8 bases identical to TRBD2. Germline V CDR1 and CDR2: MRHNA, SNTAGT. V gave up 5 bases and J gave up 0 bases; unmatched junction bases: 6. The CDR3 length is 15 residues. The CDR3 sequence is CASSPPGGVSYEQYV. In DNA form, the CDR3 reads TGTGCCAGCAGTCCACCGGGGGGGGTCTCCTACGAGCAGTACGTC.

The V call is TRBV2, the J call TRBJ1-3, with 8 bases that match TRBD1. The CDR3 has 18 residues. From germline, CDR1 is SNHLY and CDR2 FYNNEI. V shed 6 bases and J 0 bases; nucleotides not matched to a gene: 13. CDR3: CASSPPRDRLSSGNTIYF. CDR3 in DNA: TGTGCCAGCAGCCCACCCCGGGACAGGTTATCCTCTGGAAACACCATATATTTT.

The chain couples TRBV11-3 to TRBJ1-6, with a tentative D call TRBD1 (5 bases). The CDR3 contains 13 residues. Germline values: CDR1 SGHNT, CDR2 YENEEA. The germline V and J ends were trimmed by 4 bases and 7 bases, with 8 bases remaining between them. The CDR3 sequence: CASSSRTNSPLHF. CDR3 coding DNA: TGTGCCAGCAGCTCCCGGACAAATTCACCCCTCCACTTT.

The chain employs TRBV27 and TRBJ1-2; the D gene is possibly TRBD1 (5 bases). Trimming pared 7 bases from V and 4 bases from J, leaving 13 bases between. Germline V CDR1 and CDR2: MNHEY, SMNVEV (reference sequence). CDR3 length equals 13 residues. CDR3 amino acids: CASTGRGFYGYTF. CDR3 DNA sequence: TGTGCCAGCACCGGGAGGGGCTTCTATGGCTACACCTTC.

The V call is TRBV19, the J call TRBJ1-5, with TRBD1 matching over 8 bases. Trimming cost V 5 bases and J 2 bases; bases outside gene matches: 5. The CDR3 is made up of 15 amino acids. Germline CDR1 and CDR2: LNHDA and SQIVND (reference sequence). The CDR3, as DNA: TGTGCCAGTAGTCAGGGGGCAAATGGCAATCAGCCCCAGCATTTT. Translating gives CASSQGANGNQPQHF. The whole variable domain, remainder taken from reference TRBV19 and TRBJ1-5, is DGGITQSPKYLFRKEGQNVTLSCEQNLNHDAMYWYRQDPGQGLRLIYYSQIVNDFQKGDIAEGYSVSREKKESFPLTVTSAQKNPTAFYLCASSQGANGNQPQHFGDGTRLSIL.

CDR3: CSVDGTGVLAETQYF. The CDR3 nucleotides read TGCAGCGTTGATGGGACAGGGGTTCTGGCCGAGACCCAGTACTTC. The chain uses TRBV29-1 and TRBJ2-5; 10 positions agree with TRBD1. V was pared by 3 bases and J by 5 bases, with 9 bases of the junction left unmatched. CDR3 length equals 15 residues. Germline V CDR1 and CDR2: SQVTM, ANQGSEA.

This clone was observed a few times. The chain carries TRBV7-9 and TRBJ1-4; 11 positions match TRBD1. The CDR3 extends over 18 amino acids. Germline CDR1 is SEHNR and CDR2 is FQNEAQ (reference sequence). V gave up 5 bases and J gave up 8 bases; unmatched junction bases: 16. The CDR3 spells CASSPRTGGEFLSEKLFF. The CDR3 DNA follows: TGTGCCAGCAGCCCCAGGACAGGGGGCGAGTTTTTATCCGAAAAACTGTTTTTT.

This clone was found a few times. This chain uses TRBV7-9 with TRBJ2-7, with TRBD2 matching 13 bases. This CDR3 has 15 amino acids. Unmatched junction bases numbered 5, after V lost 6 bases and J lost 3 bases. The V gene's germline CDR1 is SEHNR and CDR2 FQNEAQ (reference sequence). CDR3 protein: CASSSTSGRSYEQYV. The CDR3 DNA reads TGTGCCAGCAGTTCGACTAGCGGGAGGAGCTACGAGCAGTACGTC.

This sequence joins TRBV29-1 and TRBJ2-1; D gene unclear. CDR1 is SQVTM, CDR2 ANQGSEA, per germline. This CDR3 has 14 residues. Trimming left V 3 bases short and J 7 bases short, with 16 bases between. The CDR3: CSVEAHLTLNEQFF. In DNA form, the CDR3 reads TGCAGCGTTGAGGCCCACCTTACCTTGAATGAGCAGTTCTTC.

The chain links TRBV2 to TRBJ1-6, with D perhaps matching TRBD1 (6 bases). In germline, CDR1 is SNHLY, CDR2 FYNNEI. The CDR3 length is 13 residues. The ends were cut back, 6 bases at V and 6 bases at J, with 9 bases in the middle. The CDR3 bases are TGTGCCAGCAGAGGACAGAGTAATTCACCCCTCCACTTT. This encodes CASRGQSNSPLHF.

The chain employs TRBV7-9 and TRBJ2-7; weak D call: TRBD2 (6 bases). CDR3 length equals 13 residues. The germline V gene encodes CDR1 SEHNR and CDR2 FQNEAQ (reference sequence). The CDR3 spells CASRFGGTGEQYV. DNA of the CDR3: TGTGCCAGCCGCTTTGGCGGGACGGGGGAGCAGTACGTC.

A single count supports this clone. The chain couples TRBV27 to TRBJ1-5; perhaps TRBD1 as D (5 bases). This CDR3 region has 15 residues. The V end lost 3 bases, the J end lost 2 bases, and 11 bases lay between the germline ends. CDR1 and CDR2 from the germline V gene are MNHEY and SMNVEV (reference sequence). CDR3 bases: TGTGCCAGCAGTTTGTTAGGGGCCGGCAATCAGCCCCAGCATTTT. It specifies CASSLLGAGNQPQHF.

The V and J genes are TRBV11-3 and TRBJ1-1; possible D gene TRBD1, 5 bases. The CDR3 runs to 15 residues. The germline gives CDR1 SGHNT, CDR2 YENEEA. Trimming cost V 4 bases and J 3 bases, with 15 bases left between them. The CDR3 region has the DNA TGTGCCAGCAGCTCTACAGGATCCCGCTACACTGAAGCTTTCTTT. Its translation is CASSSTGSRYTEAFF.

The rearrangement links TRBV6-1 to TRBJ2-7; D is uncertain. This CDR3 has 15 amino acids. In germline, CDR1 is MNHNS, CDR2 SASEGT. Between the trimmed V and J ends, which lost 0 bases and 1 base, there was a span of 10 bases. DNA for the CDR3: TGTGCCAGCAGTGAAGCGTGGTCAGGATCCTACGAGCAGTACGTC. Translation: CASSEAWSGSYEQYV.

This clone was detected only a few times. The J gene is TRBJ1-5, the V gene TRBV6-1, with D uncertain. V gave up 6 bases and J gave up 0 bases, with 9 bases separating them. This CDR3 contains 14 residues. Looked up from germline, CDR1 is MNHNS and CDR2 is SASEGT. Written as DNA, the CDR3 is TGTGCCAGCAGCCTAGACCTTAGCAATCAGCCCCAGCATTTT. Translated: CASSLDLSNQPQHF.

V is TRBV27 and J is TRBJ2-1; TRBD1 matches at 9 bases. J was trimmed by 5 bases and V by 5 bases; bases with no gene match: 7. Germline CDR1 MNHEY, CDR2 SMNVEV (reference sequence). The CDR3 is made up of 15 amino acids. CDR3 bases: TGTGCCAGCAGTCTACAGGGGGCCCTTAACAATGAGCAGTTCTTC. Residues: CASSLQGALNNEQFF.

The rearrangement uses TRBV5-8 and TRBJ1-1, with D possibly matching TRBD1 (5 bases). V was clipped by 3 bases and J by 6 bases, with 12 bases between them. CDR1 and CDR2 (germline): SGHTS, YDEGEE. This CDR3 is built from 13 residues. In DNA, the CDR3 is TGTGCCAGCAGCTCAGAGGGGAGGGCTGAAGCTTTCTTT. The encoded protein is CASSSEGRAEAFF. Looking up the rest from reference TRBV5-8 and TRBJ1-1 gives the full variable domain: EAGVTQSPTHLIKTRGQQATLRCSPISGHTSVYWYQQALGLGLQFLLWYDEGEERNRGNFPPRFSGRQFPNYSSELNVNALELEDSALYLCASSSEGRAEAFFGQGTRLTVV.

The chain carries TRBV5-1 and TRBJ1-6, with D possibly being TRBD1 (6 bases). Germline V CDR1 and CDR2: SGHRS, YFSETQ. The CDR3 consists of 14 residues. Trimming took off 4 bases at V and 8 bases at J, with 13 bases between the two ends. The CDR3 bases are TGCGCCAGCAGCGATGGACAGATAGATTCACCCCTCCACTTT. This codes for CASSDGQIDSPLHF.

This chain connects TRBV6-1 to TRBJ1-5, with a tentative D call TRBD1 (5 bases). Trimming took off 4 bases at V and 3 bases at J, with 10 bases between the two ends. This CDR3 spans 14 amino acids. The V gene's germline CDR1 is MNHNS and CDR2 SASEGT. CDR3 coding DNA: TGTGCCAGCAGTGGGTTACAGGTCAATCAGCCCCAGCATTTT. It codes for CASSGLQVNQPQHF.

This chain joins TRBV4-1 and TRBJ2-1; 14 nucleotides match TRBD2. Trimming cost V 3 bases and J 6 bases; bases outside gene matches: 7. CDR1 and CDR2 from the germline V gene are MGHRA and YSYEKL. The CDR3 has 17 residues. Here the CDR3 DNA reads TGCGCCAGCAGCCACAGAACGACTAGCGGGAGGGCCAATGAGCAGTTCTTC. This translates into CASSHRTTSGRANEQFF.

V gene TRBV27 combines with J gene TRBJ2-7, with 15 positions matching TRBD2. The germline V gene has CDR1 MNHEY and CDR2 SMNVEV (reference sequence). V dropped 6 bases and J dropped 3; count of bases not matched to a gene: 9. This CDR3 comprises 17 residues. The CDR3 DNA reads TGTGCCAGCAGCCCAGGACTAGCGGGGGGGTTGGGCTACGAGCAGTACGTC. Its translation: CASSPGLAGGLGYEQYV.